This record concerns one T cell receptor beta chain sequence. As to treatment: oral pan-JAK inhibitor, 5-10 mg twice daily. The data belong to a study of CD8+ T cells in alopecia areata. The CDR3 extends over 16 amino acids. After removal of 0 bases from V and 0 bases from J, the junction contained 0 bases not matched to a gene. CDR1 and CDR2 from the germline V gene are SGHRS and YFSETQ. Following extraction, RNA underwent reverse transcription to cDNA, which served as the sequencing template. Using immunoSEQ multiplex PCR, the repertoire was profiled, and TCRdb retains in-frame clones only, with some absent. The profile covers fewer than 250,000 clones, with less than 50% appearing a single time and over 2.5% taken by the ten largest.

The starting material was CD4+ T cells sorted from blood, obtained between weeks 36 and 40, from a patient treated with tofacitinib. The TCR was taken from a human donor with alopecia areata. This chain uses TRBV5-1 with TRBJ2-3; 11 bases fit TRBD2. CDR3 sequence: CASSLASGRSTDTQYF. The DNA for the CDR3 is TGCGCCAGCAGCTTGGCTAGCGGGAGGAGCACAGATACGCAGTATTTT.